The sequence of this TCR beta chain was determined in a study of T-cell memory formation after mild COVID-19. Study conclusions and caveats: Contracting clones from day 15 to 85 had balanced CD4/CD8; later expanders favoured CD4+.

Constant-segment primers served in 5'RACE that generated TCR alpha and TCR beta cDNA libraries bearing sample barcodes and UMIs. TCRdb redid the calling of the 5' RACE reads with MiXCR, one entry per CDR3 protein. The sample includes 120,000 to 150,000 distinct CDR3 sequences, around 21% of them seen just once. Trimming at V came to 1 base and at J to 6 bases, leaving 1 base not matched to a gene. The CDR3 extends over 13 amino acids. CDR1 is SGHDN, CDR2 FVKESK, per germline. Concerning this clonotype itself: Antigen specificity is unknown.

This chain connects TRBV14 to TRBJ1-2; 8 nucleotides match TRBD1. The specimen was PBMCs or a T cell subset sorted from them (not recorded which). The sequence was obtained from an adult woman who had mild COVID-19 (a few samples of this study predate the infection). Cell type and time point are not known. CDR3 protein: CASSQVDRDGYTF. CDR3 coding DNA: TGTGCCAGCAGCCAAGTGGACAGGGATGGCTACACCTTC.